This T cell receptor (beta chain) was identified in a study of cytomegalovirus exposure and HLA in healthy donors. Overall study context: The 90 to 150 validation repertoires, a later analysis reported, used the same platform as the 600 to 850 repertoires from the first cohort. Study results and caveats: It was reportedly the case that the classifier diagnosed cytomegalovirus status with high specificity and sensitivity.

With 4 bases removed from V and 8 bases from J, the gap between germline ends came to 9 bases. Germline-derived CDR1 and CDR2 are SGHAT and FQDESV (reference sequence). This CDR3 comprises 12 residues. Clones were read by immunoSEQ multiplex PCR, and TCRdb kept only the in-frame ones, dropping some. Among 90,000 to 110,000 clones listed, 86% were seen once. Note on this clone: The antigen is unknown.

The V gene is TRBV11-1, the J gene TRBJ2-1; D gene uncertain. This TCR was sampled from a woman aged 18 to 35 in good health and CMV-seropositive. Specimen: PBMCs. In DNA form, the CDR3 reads TGTGCCAGCAGCTCTCAGGTGGATGAGCAGTTCTTC. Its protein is CASSSQVDEQFF.